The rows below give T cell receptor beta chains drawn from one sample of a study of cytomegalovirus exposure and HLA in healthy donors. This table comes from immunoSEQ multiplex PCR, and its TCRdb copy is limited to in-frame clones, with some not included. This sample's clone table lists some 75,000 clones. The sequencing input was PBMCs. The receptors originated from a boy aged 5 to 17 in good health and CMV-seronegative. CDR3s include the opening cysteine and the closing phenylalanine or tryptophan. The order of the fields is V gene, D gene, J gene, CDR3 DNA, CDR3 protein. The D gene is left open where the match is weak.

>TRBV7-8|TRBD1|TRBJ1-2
TGTGCCAGCAGCGGTAGGGACAGGGCGTTCGCTAACTATGGCTACACCTTC
CASSGRDRAFANYGYTF
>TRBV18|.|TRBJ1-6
TGTGCCAGCTCACGGGGGGGCGCGGATAATTCACCCCTCCACTTT
CASSRGGADNSPLHF
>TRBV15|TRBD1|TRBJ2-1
TGTGCCACCAGCAATACGGGACAGGTGCTGCGCAATGAGCAGTTCTTC
CATSNTGQVLRNEQFF
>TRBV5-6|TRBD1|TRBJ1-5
TGTGCCAGCAGCTTGGGAATGACAGGGATCAATCAGCCCCAGCATTTT
CASSLGMTGINQPQHF
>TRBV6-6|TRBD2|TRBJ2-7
TGTGCCAGCAGTTCTAGCGGGAGGATCTACGAGCAGTACTTC
CASSSSGRIYEQYF
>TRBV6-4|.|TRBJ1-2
TGTGCCAGCAGTGCGGGAACCACGGGTTATGGCTACACCTTC
CASSAGTTGYGYTF
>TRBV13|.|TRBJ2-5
TGTGCCAGCAGCTTACTAGAGACCCAGTACTTC
CASSLLETQYF
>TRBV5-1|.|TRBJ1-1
TGCGCCAGCAGCTTGGGTCCAGGAGGGACTGAAGCTTTCTTT
CASSLGPGGTEAFF
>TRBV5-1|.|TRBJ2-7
TGCGCCAGCAGCTTGGGAGGGCAGGGGATCTCCTACGAGCAGTACTTC
CASSLGGQGISYEQYF
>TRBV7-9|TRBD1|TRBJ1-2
TGTGCCAGCAGCTCTACCGGGACAGGGCGGTATTATGGCTACACCTTC
CASSSTGTGRYYGYTF
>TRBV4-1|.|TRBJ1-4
TGCGCCAGCAGCCATTATGACATAATCAGGGAAAAACTGTTTTTT
CASSHYDIIREKLFF
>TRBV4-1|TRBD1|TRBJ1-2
TGCGCCAGCGGATCCCGGACAGGGCGTCGCAATGGCTACACCTTC
CASGSRTGRRNGYTF
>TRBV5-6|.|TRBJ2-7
TGTGCCAGCAGCTTGGGACATTTCTACGAGCAGTACTTC
CASSLGHFYEQYF
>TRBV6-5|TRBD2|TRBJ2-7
TGTGCCAGCAGCCCGACTAGCGGCCCCTACGAGCAGTACTTC
CASSPTSGPYEQYF
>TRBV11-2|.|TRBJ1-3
.
CASSFGSGAGNTIYF
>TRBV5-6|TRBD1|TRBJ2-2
TGTGCCAGCAGCTTACCGGGACAGGGGAACACCGGGGAGCTGTTTTTT
CASSLPGQGNTGELFF
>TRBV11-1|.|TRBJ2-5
TGTGCCAGCAGCCCCCCGTCCGGGGGGCGAGAGACCCAGTACTTC
CASSPPSGGRETQYF
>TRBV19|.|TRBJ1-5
TGTGCCAGTAGTCGTATCGGGATCGGCAATCAGCCCCAGCATTTT
CASSRIGIGNQPQHF
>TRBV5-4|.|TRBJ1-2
TGTGCCAGCAGCCCTCAGGGTTACATTGACTATGGCTACACCTTC
CASSPQGYIDYGYTF
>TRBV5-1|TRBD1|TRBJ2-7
TGCGCCAGCAGCTTGGCCCCGGGACAGGGTGACGAGCAGTACTTC
CASSLAPGQGDEQYF
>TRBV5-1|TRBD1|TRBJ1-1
TGCGCCAGCAGCTTCGGACAGGGGCCCGTAGTCGGAAACACTGAAGCTTTCTTT
CASSFGQGPVVGNTEAFF
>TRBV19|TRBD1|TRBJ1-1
TGTGCCAGTAGTACAACAGGGGGCCACACCCCCAACACTGAAGCTTTCTTT
CASSTTGGHTPNTEAFF
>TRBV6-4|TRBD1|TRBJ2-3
TGTGCCAGCAGTGAAGGACAGGGGAGCACAGATACGCAGTATTTT
CASSEGQGSTDTQYF
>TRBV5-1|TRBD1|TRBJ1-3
TGCGCCAGCAGCTTGGCCGACAGGGGCTCCTCTGGAAACACCATATATTTT
CASSLADRGSSGNTIYF
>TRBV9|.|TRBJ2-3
TGTGCCAGCAGCGTAGAGGGGATCACAGATACGCAGTATTTT
CASSVEGITDTQYF
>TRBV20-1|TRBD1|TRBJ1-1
TGCAGTGCTAACCGGGACAGTGAAGCTTTCTTT
CSANRDSEAFF
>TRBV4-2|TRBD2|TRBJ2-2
TGTGCCAGCAGCCAATCTGGACTAGCGAACACCGGGGAGCTGTTTTTT
CASSQSGLANTGELFF
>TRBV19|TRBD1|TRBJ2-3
TGTGCCAGTCGGGACAGGGGGGTCTCAGATACGCAGTATTTT
CASRDRGVSDTQYF
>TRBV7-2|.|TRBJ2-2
TGTGCCAGCAGCGCCGACAGTTACCCCGGGGAGCTGTTTTTT
CASSADSYPGELFF
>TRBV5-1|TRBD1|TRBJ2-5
TGCGCCAGCAGCTTCGGGACAGGGGAGACCCAGTACTTC
CASSFGTGETQYF
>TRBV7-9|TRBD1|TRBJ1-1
TGTGCCAGCACCCTCGCCAGGGGGACGAACACTGAAGCTTTCTTT
CASTLARGTNTEAFF
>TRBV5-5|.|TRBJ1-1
TGTGCCAGCAGCTTAGACATTATGAACACTGAAGCTTTCTTT
CASSLDIMNTEAFF
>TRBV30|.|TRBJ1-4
TGTGCCTGGACGCAGGTAGCGGGCGAAAAACTGTTTTTT
CAWTQVAGEKLFF
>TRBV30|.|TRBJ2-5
TGTGCCTGGAGTAACTTAGGGACTTGGAGTCCGGAGACCCAGTACTTC
CAWSNLGTWSPETQYF
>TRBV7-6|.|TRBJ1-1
TGTGCCAGCAGCTTAGGCAGGGATAACACTGAAGCTTTCTTT
CASSLGRDNTEAFF
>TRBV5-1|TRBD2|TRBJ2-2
TGCGCCAGCAGCGACAAGCGGGAGAGTACCGGGGAGCTGTTTTTT
CASSDKRESTGELFF
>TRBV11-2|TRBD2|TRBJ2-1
TGTGCCAGCAGCCCAGGACTAGCGGGGGTGAATGAGCAGTTCTTC
CASSPGLAGVNEQFF